This T cell receptor (beta chain) was observed in a study of OX40 agonist ivuxolimab in advanced cancers. Study-wide findings and caveats: The average count of expanded clones was higher among CD8+ T cells than among CD4+.

Germline CDR1 and CDR2: SNHLY and FYNNEI. V was cut by 1 base and J by 3 bases, with 7 bases left in between. This CDR3 region has 14 residues. Turning to this clone: Its antigen is unknown.

Data came from immunoSEQ multiplex PCR; TCRdb stores just in-frame clones and leaves some out. The sample has under 20,000 clones; 84% are singletons. This TCR was sampled from an adult with an advanced solid tumor such as melanoma, head and neck, liver or kidney cancer. The J gene is TRBJ2-1, the V gene TRBV2; D is unclear. The source material was CD4+ or CD8+ T cells sorted from blood, sampled in a trial of the OX40 agonist ivuxolimab. The CDR3 region is CASSEVLNYNEQFF. In nucleotides, the CDR3 is TGTGCCAGCAGTGAAGTACTAAACTACAATGAGCAGTTCTTC.